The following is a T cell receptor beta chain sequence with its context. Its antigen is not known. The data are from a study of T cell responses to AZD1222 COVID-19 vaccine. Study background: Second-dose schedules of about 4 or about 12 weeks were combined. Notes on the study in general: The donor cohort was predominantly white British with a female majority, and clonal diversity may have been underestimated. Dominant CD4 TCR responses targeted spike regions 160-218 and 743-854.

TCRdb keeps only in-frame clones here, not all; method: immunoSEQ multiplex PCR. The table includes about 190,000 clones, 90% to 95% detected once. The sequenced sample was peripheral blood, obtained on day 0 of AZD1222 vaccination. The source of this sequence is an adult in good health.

In DNA, the CDR3 is TGCAGTGCTACCTTCCCTGGGACCCAGTACTTC. Its translation: CSATFPGTQYF. V and J are TRBV20-1 and TRBJ2-5, with no clear D. Per the germline V gene, CDR1 is DFQATT and CDR2 is SNEGSKA (reference sequence). The CDR3 sequence is 11 residues long. Trimming took 4 bases from V and 7 from J, leaving 10 bases between them.